This entry describes one T cell receptor beta chain. The sample is drawn from a study of T cell changes during pregnancy in multiple sclerosis. The CDR3 has 12 amino acids. Between the trimmed V and J ends, which lost 6 bases and 0 bases, there was a span of 5 bases. Germline V gene sequence: CDR1 KGHSH, CDR2 LQKENI. Data came from immunoSEQ multiplex PCR; TCRdb stores just in-frame clones and leaves some out. The profile covers roughly 60,000 clones, with roughly 92% appearing a single time and roughly 1.5% taken by the ten largest. The sequence was obtained from a female donor with multiple sclerosis, enrolled in a pregnancy study. The sequences come from peripheral blood, collected in the second trimester of pregnancy. The V call is TRBV18, the J call TRBJ1-1, with D uncertain. CDR3 nucleotide sequence: TGTGCCAGCTCTCTAATGAACACTGAAGCTTTCTTT. Translated: CASSLMNTEAFF. Full variable domain (missing parts from reference TRBV18 and TRBJ1-1): NAGVMQNPRHLVRRRGQEARLRCSPMKGHSHVYWYRQLPEEGLKFMVYLQKENIIDESGMPKERFSAEFPKEGPSILRIQQVVRGDSAAYFCASSLMNTEAFFGQGTRLTVV.